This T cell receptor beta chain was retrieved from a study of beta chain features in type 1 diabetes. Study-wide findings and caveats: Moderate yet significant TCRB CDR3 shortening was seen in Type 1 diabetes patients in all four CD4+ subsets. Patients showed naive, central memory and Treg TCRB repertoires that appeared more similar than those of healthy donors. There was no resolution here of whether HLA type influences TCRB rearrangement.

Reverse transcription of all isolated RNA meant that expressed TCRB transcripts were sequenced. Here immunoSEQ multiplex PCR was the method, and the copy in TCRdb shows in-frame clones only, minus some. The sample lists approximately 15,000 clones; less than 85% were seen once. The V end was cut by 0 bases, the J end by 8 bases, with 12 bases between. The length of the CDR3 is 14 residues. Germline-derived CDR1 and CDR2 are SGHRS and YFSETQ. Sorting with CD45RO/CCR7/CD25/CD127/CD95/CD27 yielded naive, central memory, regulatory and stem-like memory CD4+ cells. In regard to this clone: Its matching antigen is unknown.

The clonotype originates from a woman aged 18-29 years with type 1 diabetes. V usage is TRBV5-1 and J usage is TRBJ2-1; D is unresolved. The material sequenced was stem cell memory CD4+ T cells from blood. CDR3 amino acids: CASSLVGPNYEQFF. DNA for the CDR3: TGCGCCAGCAGCTTGGTCGGTCCGAATTATGAGCAGTTCTTC.